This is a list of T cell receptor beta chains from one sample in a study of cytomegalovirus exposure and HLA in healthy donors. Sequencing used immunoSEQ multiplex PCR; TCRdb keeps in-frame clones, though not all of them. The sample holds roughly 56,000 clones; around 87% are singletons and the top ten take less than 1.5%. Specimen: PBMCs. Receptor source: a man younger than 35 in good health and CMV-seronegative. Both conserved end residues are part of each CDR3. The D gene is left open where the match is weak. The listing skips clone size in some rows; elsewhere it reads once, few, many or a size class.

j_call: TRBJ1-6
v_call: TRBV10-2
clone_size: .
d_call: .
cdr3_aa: CASSEMISSYNSPLHF
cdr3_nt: TGCGCCAGCAGTGAGATGATTAGCTCCTATAATTCACCCCTCCACTTT

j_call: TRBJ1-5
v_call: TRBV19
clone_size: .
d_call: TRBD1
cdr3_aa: CASSDRGWQPQHF
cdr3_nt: TGTGCCAGTAGCGACAGGGGTTGGCAGCCCCAGCATTTT

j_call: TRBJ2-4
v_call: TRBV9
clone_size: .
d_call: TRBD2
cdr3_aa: CASSVAGGSRAIQYF
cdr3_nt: TGTGCCAGCAGCGTAGCCGGGGGGAGTCGGGCGATTCAGTACTTC

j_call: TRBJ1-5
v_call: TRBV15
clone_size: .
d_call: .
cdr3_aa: CATSTGVVSRDQPQHF
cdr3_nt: TGTGCCACCAGCACAGGGGTCGTCAGCCGAGATCAGCCCCAGCATTTT

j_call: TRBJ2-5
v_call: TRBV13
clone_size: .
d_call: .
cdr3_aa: CASSLARQQETQYF
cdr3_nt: TGTGCCAGCAGCTTAGCGCGACAGCAAGAGACCCAGTACTTC

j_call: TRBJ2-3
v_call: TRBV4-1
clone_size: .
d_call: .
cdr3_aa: CASSQEAGDTQYF
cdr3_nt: TGCGCCAGCAGCCAAGAAGCGGGAGATACGCAGTATTTT

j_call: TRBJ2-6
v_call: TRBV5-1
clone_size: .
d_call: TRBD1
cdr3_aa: CASSLAPLGQGASGANVLTF
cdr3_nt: TGCGCCAGCAGCTTGGCCCCCCTGGGGCAGGGGGCGTCTGGGGCCAACGTCCTGACTTTC

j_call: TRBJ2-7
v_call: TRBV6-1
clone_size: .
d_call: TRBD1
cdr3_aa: CASRWGRGLLYEQYF
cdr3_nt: TGTGCCAGCAGGTGGGGCAGGGGGTTATTGTACGAGCAGTACTTC

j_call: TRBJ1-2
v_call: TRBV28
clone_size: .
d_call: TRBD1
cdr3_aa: CASSTWGTASSNYGYTF
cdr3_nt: TGTGCCAGCAGTACATGGGGGACAGCCTCTTCTAACTATGGCTACACCTTC

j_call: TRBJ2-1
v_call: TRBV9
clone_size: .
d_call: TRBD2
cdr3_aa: CASSVSGLVSNEQFF
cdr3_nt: TGTGCCAGCAGCGTATCAGGACTAGTTTCCAATGAGCAGTTCTTC

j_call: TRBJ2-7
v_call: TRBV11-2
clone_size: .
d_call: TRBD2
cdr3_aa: CASSSNERGIYEQYF
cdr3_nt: TGTGCCAGCAGCTCGAATGAGCGGGGGATTTACGAGCAGTACTTC

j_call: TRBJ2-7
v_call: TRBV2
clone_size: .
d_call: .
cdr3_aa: CAWTTGSSYEQYF
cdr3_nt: TGTGCCTGGACCACAGGGAGCTCCTACGAGCAGTACTTC

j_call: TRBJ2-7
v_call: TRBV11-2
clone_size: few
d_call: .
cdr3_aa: CASSPEGGFAF
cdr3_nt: TGTGCCAGCAGCCCCGAGGGCGGGTTCGCCTTC

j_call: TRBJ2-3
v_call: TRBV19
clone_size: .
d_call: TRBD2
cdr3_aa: CASIGGGGGDTQYF
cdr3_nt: TGTGCCAGTATAGGCGGGGGGGGTGGAGATACGCAGTATTTT

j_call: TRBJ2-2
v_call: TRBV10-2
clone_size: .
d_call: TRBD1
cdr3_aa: CASSEDRVTGELFF
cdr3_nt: TGCGCCAGCAGTGAGGACAGGGTCACCGGGGAGCTGTTTTTT

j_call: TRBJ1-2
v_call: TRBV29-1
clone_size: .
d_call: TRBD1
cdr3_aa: CSTDYGQGGGYTF
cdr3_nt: TGCAGCACGGACTACGGACAGGGAGGCGGCTACACCTTC

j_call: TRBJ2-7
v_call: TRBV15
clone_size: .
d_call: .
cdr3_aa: CATSIGGGSYEQYF
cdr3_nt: TGTGCCACCAGCATAGGCGGCGGCTCCTACGAGCAGTACTTC

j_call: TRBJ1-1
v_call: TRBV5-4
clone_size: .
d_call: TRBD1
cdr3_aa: CASAGQANTEAFF
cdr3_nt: TGTGCCAGCGCCGGACAGGCGAACACTGAAGCTTTCTTT

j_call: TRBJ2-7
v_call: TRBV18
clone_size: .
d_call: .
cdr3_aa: CASSRDIRTYEQYF
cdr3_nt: TGTGCCAGCTCCAGGGACATTCGTACCTACGAGCAGTACTTC

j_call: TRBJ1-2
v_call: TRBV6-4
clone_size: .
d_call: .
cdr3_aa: CASSGGQNYGYTF
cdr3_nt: TGTGCCAGCAGTGGAGGACAAAACTATGGCTACACCTTC

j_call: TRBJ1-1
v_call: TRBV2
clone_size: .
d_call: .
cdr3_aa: CASNKEGEAFF
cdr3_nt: TGTGCCAGCAATAAGGAGGGTGAAGCTTTCTTT

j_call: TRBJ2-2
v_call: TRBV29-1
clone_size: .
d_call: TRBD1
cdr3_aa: CSVADRGLHTGELFF
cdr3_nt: TGCAGCGTTGCCGACAGGGGTCTCCACACCGGGGAGCTGTTTTTT

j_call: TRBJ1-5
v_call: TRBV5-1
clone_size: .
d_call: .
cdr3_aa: CASSLAWGDQPQHF
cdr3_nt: TGCGCCAGCAGCTTGGCCTGGGGAGACCAGCCCCAGCATTTT

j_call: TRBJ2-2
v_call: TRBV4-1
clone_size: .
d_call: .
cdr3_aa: CASSHPMRNTGELFF
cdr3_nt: TGCGCCAGCAGCCACCCGATGCGGAACACCGGGGAGCTGTTTTTT

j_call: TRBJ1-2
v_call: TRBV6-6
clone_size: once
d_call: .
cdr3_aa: CASSYERNYGYTF
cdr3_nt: TGTGCCAGCAGTTACGAACGGAACTATGGCTACACCTTC

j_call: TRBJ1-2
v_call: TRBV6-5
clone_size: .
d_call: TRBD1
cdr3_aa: CASSMDRGYGYTF
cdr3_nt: TGTGCCAGCAGCATGGACAGGGGTTATGGCTACACCTTC

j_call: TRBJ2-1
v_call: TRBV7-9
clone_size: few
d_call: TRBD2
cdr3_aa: CASSLAGLAGAYNEQFF
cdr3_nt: TGTGCCAGCAGCTTAGCGGGACTAGCGGGGGCCTACAATGAGCAGTTCTTC

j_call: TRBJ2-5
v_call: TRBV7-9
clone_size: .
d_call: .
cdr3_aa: CASSLDQAGLETQYF
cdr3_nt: TGTGCCAGCAGCTTAGATCAGGCCGGCTTGGAGACCCAGTACTTC

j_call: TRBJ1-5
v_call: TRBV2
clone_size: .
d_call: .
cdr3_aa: CASKRGGLLDNQPQHF
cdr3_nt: TGTGCCAGCAAACGGGGGGGGCTCCTGGACAATCAGCCCCAGCATTTT

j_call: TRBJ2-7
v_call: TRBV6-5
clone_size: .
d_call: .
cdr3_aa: CASSAGWSYEQYF
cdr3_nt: TGTGCCAGCAGTGCGGGCTGGTCCTACGAGCAGTACTTC

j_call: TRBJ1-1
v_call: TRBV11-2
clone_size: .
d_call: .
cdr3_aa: CASHREGKPFF
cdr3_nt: TGTGCCAGTCATCGCGAGGGCAAGCCTTTCTTT

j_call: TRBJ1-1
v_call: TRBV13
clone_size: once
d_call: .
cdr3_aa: CASSSRGGNTEAFF
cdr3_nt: TGTGCCAGCAGCTCGAGGGGGGGAAACACTGAAGCTTTCTTT

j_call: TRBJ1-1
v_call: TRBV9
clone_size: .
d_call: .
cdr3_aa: CASSAGQTEAFF
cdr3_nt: TGTGCCAGCAGCGCAGGGCAAACTGAAGCTTTCTTT

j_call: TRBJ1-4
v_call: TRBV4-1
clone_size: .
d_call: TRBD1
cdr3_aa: CASSQENGEQGVF
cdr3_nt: TGCGCCAGCAGCCAAGAGAACGGCGAACAGGGGGTTTTT

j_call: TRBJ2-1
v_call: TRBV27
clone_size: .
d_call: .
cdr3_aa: CASSWGKNNEQFF
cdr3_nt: TGTGCCAGCAGTTGGGGCAAAAACAATGAGCAGTTCTTC

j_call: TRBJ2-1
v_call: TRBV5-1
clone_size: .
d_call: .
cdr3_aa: CASSFGGGGHNEQFF
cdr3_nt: TGCGCCAGCAGCTTTGGGGGCGGGGGCCACAATGAGCAGTTCTTC

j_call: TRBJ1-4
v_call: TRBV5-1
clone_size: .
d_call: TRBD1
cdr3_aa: CASSLGTGDEKLFF
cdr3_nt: TGCGCCAGCAGCTTAGGGACAGGGGACGAAAAACTGTTTTTT

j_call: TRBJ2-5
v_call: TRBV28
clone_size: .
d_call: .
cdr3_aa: CASSPVAGLSETQYF
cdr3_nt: TGTGCCAGCAGTCCGGTGGCAGGGCTGTCCGAGACCCAGTACTTC

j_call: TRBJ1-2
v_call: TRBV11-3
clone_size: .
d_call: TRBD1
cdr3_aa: CASSSGGDGYTF
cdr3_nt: TGTGCCAGCAGCTCAGGGGGCGATGGCTACACCTTC

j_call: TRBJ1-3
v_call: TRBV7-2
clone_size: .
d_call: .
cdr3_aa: CAGSSRTGTGNTIYF
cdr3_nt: TGTGCCGGCAGCTCAAGAACAGGGACTGGAAACACCATATATTTT

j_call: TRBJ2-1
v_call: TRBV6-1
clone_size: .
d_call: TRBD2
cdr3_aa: CASSELAGGTDEQFF
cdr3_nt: TGTGCCAGCAGTGAACTAGCGGGGGGTACAGATGAGCAGTTCTTC

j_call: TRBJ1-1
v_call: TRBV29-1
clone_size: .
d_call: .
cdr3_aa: CSVEVPFTYTEAFF
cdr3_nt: TGCAGCGTTGAAGTCCCGTTTACTTACACTGAAGCTTTCTTT

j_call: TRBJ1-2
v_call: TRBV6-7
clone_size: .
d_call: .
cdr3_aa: CASSYLSGVYGYTF
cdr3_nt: TGTGCCAGCAGTTACTTGAGCGGGGTCTATGGCTACACCTTC

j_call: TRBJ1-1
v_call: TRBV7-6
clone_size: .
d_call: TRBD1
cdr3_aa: CAGHRGENTEAFF
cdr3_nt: TGTGCCGGACACAGGGGGGAGAACACTGAAGCTTTCTTT

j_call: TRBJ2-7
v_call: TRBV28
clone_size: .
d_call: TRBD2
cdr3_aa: CASSLGTSGGPEQYF
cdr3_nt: TGTGCCAGCAGTTTAGGAACTAGCGGGGGTCCCGAGCAGTACTTC

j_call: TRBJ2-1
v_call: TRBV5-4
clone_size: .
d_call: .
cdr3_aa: CASSPAGATYNEQFF
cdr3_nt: TGTGCCAGCAGTCCCGCGGGGGCAACCTACAATGAGCAGTTCTTC

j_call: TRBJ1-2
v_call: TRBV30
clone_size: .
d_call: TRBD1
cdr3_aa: CAWSTPLGRQGARLNYGYTF
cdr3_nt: TGTGCCTGGAGTACACCCCTTGGGAGACAGGGGGCGCGTCTGAACTATGGCTACACCTTC